This T cell receptor beta chain was sequenced for a study of immune cell composition in non-small cell lung cancer. Study-wide results and caveats: Tumour-associated clones >0.5% occurred in roughly 30% of adenocarcinomas, over 60% of squamous. Tumour TCR-beta clonality was not significantly tied to smoking pack-years.

The V gene end was trimmed by 0 bases and the J gene end by 2 bases; junction bases not matched to a gene: 9. The CDR3 is made up of 17 amino acids. Germline V gene sequence: CDR1 LGHNA, CDR2 YNFKEQ. As for this clone: The target antigen is unknown.

Clones were read by immunoSEQ multiplex PCR, and TCRdb kept only the in-frame ones, dropping some. In the table there are roughly 3,100 clones, roughly 69% of which are singletons. The normal lung sample lay at least 3 cm, and maximally far, from the tumour. Genomic DNA came from frozen unsorted single-cell suspensions. The sequence derives from a human donor with non-small cell lung cancer. Material: non-adjacent lung tissue. This rearrangement joins TRBV4-2 to TRBJ2-5, with 7 bases lining up with TRBD1. The CDR3 coding sequence is TGTGCCAGCAGCCAAGATGGTAACTCACAGGGGCAAGAGACCCAGTACTTC. Amino acids: CASSQDGNSQGQETQYF.